Below, 17 T cell receptor beta chains from the same sample are listed, as sequenced in a study of cytotoxic CD8 clonotypes in ibrutinib-treated CLL. The table came from immunoSEQ multiplex PCR; TCRdb's copy has only in-frame clones and leaves some out. The sample has 20,000 to 30,000 clones, 69% seen once. Here the sequenced sample was PBMCs, taken at disease progression, from a patient treated with ibrutinib. The receptors stem from a human donor with chronic lymphocytic leukemia.

This chain connects TRBV29-1 to TRBJ1-2; 7 positions agree with TRBD1. The V gene's germline CDR1 is SQVTM and CDR2 ANQGSEA. V was pared by 6 bases and J by 5 bases, with 12 bases of the junction left unmatched. The CDR3 has 14 amino acids. The CDR3 reads CSVSRQGSGYGYTF. DNA of the CDR3: TGCAGCGTCTCGCGACAGGGTTCAGGGTATGGCTACACCTTC.

The chain is built from TRBV11-2 and TRBJ1-3; 10 nucleotides match TRBD1. The CDR3 length is 16 residues. The germline gives CDR1 SGHAT, CDR2 FQNNGV. After removal of 6 bases from V and 2 bases from J, the junction contained 7 bases not matched to a gene. Here the CDR3 DNA reads TGTGCCAGCAGTTTCGCCGGGACAGGGGCTGGAAACACCATATATTTT. Amino acid sequence: CASSFAGTGAGNTIYF. The variable domain in full, completed from reference TRBV11-2 and TRBJ1-3, reads EAGVAQSPRYKIIEKRQSVAFWCNPISGHATLYWYQQILGQGPKLLIQFQNNGVVDDSQLPKDRFSAERLKGVDSTLKIQPAKLEDSAVYLCASSFAGTGAGNTIYFGEGSWLTVV.

J is TRBJ1-1 and V is TRBV9; TRBD1 might be the D (6 bases). Germline CDR1 reads SGDLS; CDR2 reads YYNGEE. V was trimmed by 4 bases and J by 4 bases, leaving 23 bases between them. The CDR3 totals 17 residues. The CDR3, as DNA: TGTGCCAGCAGCCCCGGGGAATGGACAGATCGGAGCACTGAAGCTTTCTTT. This codes for CASSPGEWTDRSTEAFF.

The chain carries TRBV15 and TRBJ1-2; TRBD1 is a possible D gene (6 bases). V was cut by 0 bases and J by 11 bases, with 19 bases left in between. Germline V CDR1 and CDR2: LNHNV, YYDKDF (reference sequence). The CDR3 is 15 residues long. The CDR3 reads CATSRDLGTRASYTF. The CDR3 DNA is TGTGCCACCAGCAGAGATTTGGGGACACGTGCGTCTTACACCTTC.

The chain combines TRBV6-6 with TRBJ1-5; no firm D call. The CDR3 contains 14 residues. The germline CDR1 and CDR2 sequences are MNHNY and SVGAGI (reference sequence). V lost 6 bases to trimming and J lost 3 bases, with 12 bases between them. CDR3 sequence: CASRQQSFNQPQHF. As DNA, the CDR3 is TGTGCCAGCAGGCAACAGAGTTTCAATCAGCCCCAGCATTTT.

The chain employs TRBV7-2 and TRBJ1-1, with 7 bases that match TRBD1. V dropped 3 bases and J dropped 3; count of bases not matched to a gene: 4. CDR3 length: 14 residues. Germline CDR1 SGHTA, CDR2 FQGNSA. The chain's CDR3 is CASSFDRADTEAFF. The CDR3 coding sequence is TGTGCCAGCAGCTTCGACAGGGCCGACACTGAAGCTTTCTTT.

Only one count was recorded for this clone. J is TRBJ1-1 and V is TRBV7-3; D not certain. The CDR3 contains 15 residues. V lost 2 bases, J lost 0 bases, and 10 bases lay in between. CDR1 and CDR2 from the germline V gene are SGHTA and FQGTGA. The CDR3, as DNA: TGTGCCAGCAGCTTATGGGGTCGCATGAACACTGAAGCTTTCTTT. It codes for CASSLWGRMNTEAFF.

This clone was observed a single time. The chain couples TRBV11-2 to TRBJ1-1; maybe TRBD1 (6 bases). The V gene's germline CDR1 is SGHAT and CDR2 FQNNGV. The CDR3 extends over 13 amino acids. V was clipped by 5 bases and J by 3 bases, with 10 bases between them. CDR3 region: CASSLSGDTEAFF. CDR3 in DNA: TGTGCCAGCAGCCTTTCAGGGGACACTGAAGCTTTCTTT.

This clone was counted between two and nine times. The J gene is TRBJ1-2, the V gene TRBV19; a possible D gene is TRBD1 (5 bases). The CDR3 covers 16 residues. V dropped 3 bases and J dropped 4 bases, with 18 bases sitting between them. Germline CDR1 LNHDA, CDR2 SQIVND (reference sequence). This chain's CDR3 is CASSIIYRGTFYGYTF. DNA of the CDR3: TGTGCCAGTAGTATTATCTACCGAGGGACTTTCTATGGCTACACCTTC.

This clone was counted between two and nine times. V gene TRBV19 combines with J gene TRBJ1-1; possible D gene TRBD1, 5 bases. Germline-derived CDR1 and CDR2 are LNHDA and SQIVND (reference sequence). With 7 bases removed from V and 7 bases from J, the gap between germline ends came to 22 bases. CDR3 size: 15 residues. CDR3 nucleotide sequence: TGTGCCAGTACCCCCGGGGCACTAGTGTCTATTGAAGCTTTCTTT. This translates into CASTPGALVSIEAFF.

This clone has just a few counts. Here the CDR3 reads CASSHREGAEAFF. The DNA of the CDR3 is TGTGCCAGCAGCCACAGGGAAGGGGCTGAAGCTTTCTTT. The chain carries TRBV7-8 and TRBJ1-1; the D gene is possibly TRBD1 (6 bases). Germline V lookup: CDR1 SGHVS, CDR2 FQNEAQ. Trimming removed 5 bases at V and 6 bases at J, with 13 bases between. The CDR3 extends over 13 amino acids.

This clone was counted between two and nine times. DNA for the CDR3: TGCGCCAGCAGCCAAGAGGAGGGAGCTTTCGAGCAGTACTTC. Its translation: CASSQEEGAFEQYF. J is TRBJ2-7 and V is TRBV5-1, with D perhaps TRBD2 (6 bases). V was trimmed by 4 bases and J by 6 bases, leaving 17 bases between them. CDR3 length: 14 amino acids. The germline CDR1 and CDR2 sequences are SGHRS and YFSETQ.

This clone was seen only a few times. V and J are TRBV7-2 and TRBJ2-3; TRBD2 agrees at 11 bases. The V segment lost 4 bases and the J segment 4 bases; nucleotides outside the gene matches: 4. Germline V gene lookup returns CDR1 SGHTA and CDR2 FQGNSA. The CDR3 has 15 amino acids. The CDR3 reads CASSSLAGGPDTQYF. The DNA for the CDR3 is TGTGCCAGCAGCTCCCTAGCGGGGGGCCCAGATACGCAGTATTTT. The full variable domain, in which reference TRBV7-2 and TRBJ2-3 provide the parts outside the CDR3, is GAGVSQSPSNKVTEKGKDVELRCDPISGHTALYWYRQSLGQGLEFLIYFQGNSAPDKSGLPSDRFSAERTGGSVSTLTIQRTQQEDSAVYLCASSSLAGGPDTQYFGPGTRLTVL.

V gene TRBV10-3 combines with J gene TRBJ1-5; the D is unclear. This CDR3 contains 18 residues. The ends were cut back, 0 bases at V and 1 base at J, with 16 bases in the middle. Germline CDR1 is ENHRY and CDR2 is SYGVKD. The CDR3 loop reads CAISESRTAASSNQPQHF. For the CDR3, the DNA is TGTGCCATCAGTGAGTCTAGGACCGCCGCGTCGAGCAATCAGCCCCAGCATTTT.

The chain has TRBV28 and TRBJ2-3; 9 nucleotides align to TRBD2. The CDR3 covers 15 residues. Germline CDR1 MDHEN, CDR2 SYDVKM. V lost 3 bases to trimming and J lost 11 bases; unmatched junction nucleotides: 12. The CDR3 spells CASSFGGGEISRQYF. The DNA of the CDR3 is TGTGCCAGCAGTTTTGGCGGGGGGGAAATCTCTCGGCAGTATTTT. Variable domain in full (rest from reference TRBV28 and TRBJ2-3): DVKVTQSSRYLVKRTGEKVFLECVQDMDHENMFWYRQDPGLGLRLIYFSYDVKMKEKGDIPEGYSVSREKKERFSLILESASTNQTSMYLCASSFGGGEISRQYFGPGTRLTVL.

This chain uses TRBV19 with TRBJ2-5; either TRBD1 or TRBD2 may fit D (5 bases each). Germline V lookup: CDR1 LNHDA, CDR2 SQIVND (reference sequence). CDR3 length equals 13 residues. V dropped 4 bases and J dropped 5 bases, with 11 bases sitting between them. CDR3 nucleotide sequence: TGTGCCAGTAGTAGGGACCCACGGGAGACCCAGTACTTC. Amino acids: CASSRDPRETQYF.

The chain combines TRBV9 with TRBJ2-3, with 10 bases matching TRBD2. The J segment lost 6 bases and the V segment lost 2 bases, leaving 3 bases of the junction unmatched. The CDR3 spans 14 residues. Germline assignment: CDR1 SGDLS and CDR2 YYNGEE. CDR3 DNA: TGTGCCAGCAGCGTTAAGCGGGGGGGCGATACGCAGTATTTT. Translating it yields CASSVKRGGDTQYF.